This T cell receptor (beta chain) originates from a study of blood T cells in healthy people across ages. Turning to the study itself: Template switching captured about one barcoded beta molecule per two T cells. Findings and limits, study-wide: In long-lived donors, naive CD4+ cell counts and diversity exceeded those of aged donors.

Next came a second PCR, run for about 7 to 12 cycles, which used a sample-barcoded 5' primer along with a J-beta primer mix. TCRdb re-called the 5' RACE reads with MiXCR, one entry per CDR3 protein. The sample contains about 930,000 distinct CDR3 sequences, almost 30% of which appear only once. Researchers isolated at least 6.5 million PBMCs per sample. Concerning this clonotype itself: As yet, its antigen is unknown.

J gave up 11 bases and V 2 bases, and 22 bases lay outside the gene matches. The CDR3 has 18 amino acids. The data were also submitted as part of a second study, on T cells of mothers and their children.

The source material was blood. The rearrangement joins TRBV12-3 or TRBV12-4 to TRBJ2-3, with 7 nucleotides matching TRBD1. This TCR was recovered from a woman in her thirties or forties in good health. This chain's CDR3 is CASSLSPLLTGSKYEQYF. The CDR3, as DNA: TGTGCCAGCAGTTTATCCCCCCTCTTGACAGGGTCAAAATACGAGCAGTATTTT.